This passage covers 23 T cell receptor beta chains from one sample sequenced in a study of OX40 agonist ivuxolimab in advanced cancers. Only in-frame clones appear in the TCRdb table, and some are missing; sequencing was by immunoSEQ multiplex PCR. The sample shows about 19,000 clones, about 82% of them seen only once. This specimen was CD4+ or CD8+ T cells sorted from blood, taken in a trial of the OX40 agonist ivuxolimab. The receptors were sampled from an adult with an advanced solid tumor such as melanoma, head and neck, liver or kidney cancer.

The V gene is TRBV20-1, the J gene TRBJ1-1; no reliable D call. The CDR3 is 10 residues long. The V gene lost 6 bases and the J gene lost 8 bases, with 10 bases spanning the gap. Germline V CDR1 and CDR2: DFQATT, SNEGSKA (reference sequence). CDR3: CSAPGPEAFF. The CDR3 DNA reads TGCAGTGCCCCCGGGCCAGAAGCTTTCTTT.

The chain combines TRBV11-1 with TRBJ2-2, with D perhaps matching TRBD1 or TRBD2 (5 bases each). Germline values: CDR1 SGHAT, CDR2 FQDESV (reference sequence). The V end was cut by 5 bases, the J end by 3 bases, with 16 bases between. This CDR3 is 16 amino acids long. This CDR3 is CASSARLGVDTGELFF. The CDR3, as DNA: TGTGCCAGCAGCGCGAGGCTGGGGGTAGACACCGGGGAGCTGTTTTTT.

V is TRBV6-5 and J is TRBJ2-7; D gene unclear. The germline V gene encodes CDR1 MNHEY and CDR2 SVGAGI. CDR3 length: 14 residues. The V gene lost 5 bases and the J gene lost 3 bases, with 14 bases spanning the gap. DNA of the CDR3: TGTGCCAGCAGTGAACGGTCACAGTACTACGAGCAGTACTTC. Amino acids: CASSERSQYYEQYF.

This chain's CDR3 is CASSSTPDAGNTIYF. Written as DNA, the CDR3 is TGTGCCAGCAGCTCGACCCCGGACGCTGGAAACACCATATATTTT. J is TRBJ1-3 and V is TRBV7-8, with unresolved D. Germline V gives CDR1 SGHVS, CDR2 FQNEAQ. The CDR3 extends over 15 amino acids. V dropped 4 bases and J dropped 2 bases, with 12 bases sitting between them.

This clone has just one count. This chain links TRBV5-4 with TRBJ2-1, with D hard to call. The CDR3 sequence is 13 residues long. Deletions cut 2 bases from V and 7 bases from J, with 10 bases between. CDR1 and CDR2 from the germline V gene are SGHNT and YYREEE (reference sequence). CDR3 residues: CASSLGWRNEQFF. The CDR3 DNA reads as TGTGCCAGCAGCTTAGGCTGGCGGAATGAGCAGTTCTTC.

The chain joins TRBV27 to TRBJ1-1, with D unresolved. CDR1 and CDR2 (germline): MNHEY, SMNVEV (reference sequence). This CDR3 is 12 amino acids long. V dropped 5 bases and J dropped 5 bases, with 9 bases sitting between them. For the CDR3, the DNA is TGTGCCAGCAGTGGAGGTTGGACTGAAGCTTTCTTT. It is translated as CASSGGWTEAFF.

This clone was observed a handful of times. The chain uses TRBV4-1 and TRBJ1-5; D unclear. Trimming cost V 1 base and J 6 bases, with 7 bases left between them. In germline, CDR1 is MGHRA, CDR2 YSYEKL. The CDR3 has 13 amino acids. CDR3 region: CASSQVEGQPQHF. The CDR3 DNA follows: TGCGCCAGCAGCCAAGTTGAAGGTCAGCCCCAGCATTTT.

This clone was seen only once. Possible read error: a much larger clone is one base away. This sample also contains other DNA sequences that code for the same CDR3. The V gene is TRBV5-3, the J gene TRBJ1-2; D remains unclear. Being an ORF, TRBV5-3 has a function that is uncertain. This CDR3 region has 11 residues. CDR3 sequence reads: CAEHVGDGYTF. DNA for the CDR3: TGCGCCGAACACGTCGGGGATGGCTACACCTTC.

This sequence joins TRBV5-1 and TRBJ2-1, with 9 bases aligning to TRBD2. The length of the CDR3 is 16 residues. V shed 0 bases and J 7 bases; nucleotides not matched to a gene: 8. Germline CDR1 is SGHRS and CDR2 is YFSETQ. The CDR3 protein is CASSLAGLAEENEQFF. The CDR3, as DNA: TGCGCCAGCAGCTTGGCGGGACTAGCAGAAGAGAATGAGCAGTTCTTC. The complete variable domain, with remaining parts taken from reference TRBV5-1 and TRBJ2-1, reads KAGVTQTPRYLIKTRGQQVTLSCSPISGHRSVSWYQQTPGQGLQFLFEYFSETQRNKGNFPGRFSGRQFSNSRSEMNVSTLELGDSALYLCASSLAGLAEENEQFFGPGTRLTVL.

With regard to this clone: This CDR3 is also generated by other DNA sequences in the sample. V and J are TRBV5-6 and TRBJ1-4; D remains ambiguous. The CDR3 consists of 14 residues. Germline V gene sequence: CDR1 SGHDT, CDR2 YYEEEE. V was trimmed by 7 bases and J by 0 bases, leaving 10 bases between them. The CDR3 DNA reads TGTGCCAGCTCCTTGATTGCAACTAATGAAAAACTGTTTTTT. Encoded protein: CASSLIATNEKLFF.

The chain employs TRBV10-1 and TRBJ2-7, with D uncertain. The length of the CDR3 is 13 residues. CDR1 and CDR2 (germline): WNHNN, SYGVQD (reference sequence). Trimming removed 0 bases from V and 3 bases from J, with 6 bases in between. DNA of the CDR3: TGCGCCAGCAGTGAGTCTCCTCACTACGAGCAGTACTTC. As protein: CASSESPHYEQYF.

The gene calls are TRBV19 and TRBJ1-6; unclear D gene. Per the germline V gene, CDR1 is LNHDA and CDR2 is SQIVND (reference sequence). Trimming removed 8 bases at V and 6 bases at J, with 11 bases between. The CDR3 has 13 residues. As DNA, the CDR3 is TGTGCCAGTCGGCTGGCCCCTAATTCACCCCTCCACTTT. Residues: CASRLAPNSPLHF.

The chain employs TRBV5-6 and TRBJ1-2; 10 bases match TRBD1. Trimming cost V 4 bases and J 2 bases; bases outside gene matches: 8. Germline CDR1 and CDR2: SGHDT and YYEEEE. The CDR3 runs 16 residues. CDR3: CASSEPGQGLNYGYTF. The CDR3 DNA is TGTGCCAGCAGCGAGCCGGGACAGGGGCTGAACTATGGCTACACCTTC.

In DNA, the CDR3 is TGTGCCAGCAGCGTAGGGGTAGCGGCGGGCTACGAGCAGTACTTC. Translation gives CASSVGVAAGYEQYF. The chain joins TRBV9 to TRBJ2-7, with D possibly TRBD2 on 6 matching bases. This CDR3 region has 15 residues. Germline CDR1 SGDLS, CDR2 YYNGEE. V lost 0 bases, J lost 3 bases, and 13 bases lay in between. The complete variable domain, with remaining parts taken from reference TRBV9 and TRBJ2-7, reads DSGVTQTPKHLITATGQRVTLRCSPRSGDLSVYWYQQSLDQGLQFLIQYYNGEERAKGNILERFSAQQFPDLHSELNLSSLELGDSALYFCASSVGVAAGYEQYFGPGTRLTVT.

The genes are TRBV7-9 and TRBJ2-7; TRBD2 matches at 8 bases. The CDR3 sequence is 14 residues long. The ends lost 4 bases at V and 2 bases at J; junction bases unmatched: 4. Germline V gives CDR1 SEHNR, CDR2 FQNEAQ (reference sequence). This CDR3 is CASSSGTRPYEQYF. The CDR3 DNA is TGTGCCAGCAGCTCCGGGACTAGACCCTACGAGCAGTACTTC.

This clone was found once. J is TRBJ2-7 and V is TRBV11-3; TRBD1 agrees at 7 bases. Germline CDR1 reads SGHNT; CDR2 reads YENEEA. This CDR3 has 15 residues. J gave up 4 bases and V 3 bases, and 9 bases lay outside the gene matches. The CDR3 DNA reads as TGTGCCAGCAGCTTCTCAGGGGGACACCCTTACGAGCAGTACTTC. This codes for CASSFSGGHPYEQYF. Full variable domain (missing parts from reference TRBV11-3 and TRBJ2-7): EAGVVQSPRYKIIEKKQPVAFWCNPISGHNTLYWYLQNLGQGPELLIRYENEEAVDDSQLPKDRFSAERLKGVDSTLKIQPAELGDSAVYLCASSFSGGHPYEQYFGPGTRLTVT.

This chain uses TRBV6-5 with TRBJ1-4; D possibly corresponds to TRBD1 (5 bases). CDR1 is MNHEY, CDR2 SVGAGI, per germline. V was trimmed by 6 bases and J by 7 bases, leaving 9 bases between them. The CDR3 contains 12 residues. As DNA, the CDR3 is TGTGCCAGCAGCGAAGGGGCTGAAAAACTGTTTTTT. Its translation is CASSEGAEKLFF.

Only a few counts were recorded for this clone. The CDR3: CASSEGLTGELFF. The CDR3 DNA reads TGCGCCAGCAGTGAGGGCCTTACCGGGGAGCTGTTTTTT. The chain uses TRBV10-1 and TRBJ2-2; D ambiguous. This CDR3 is built from 13 residues. From germline, CDR1 is WNHNN and CDR2 SYGVQD (reference sequence). The V and J ends lost 2 bases and 5 bases respectively, with 6 bases between them.

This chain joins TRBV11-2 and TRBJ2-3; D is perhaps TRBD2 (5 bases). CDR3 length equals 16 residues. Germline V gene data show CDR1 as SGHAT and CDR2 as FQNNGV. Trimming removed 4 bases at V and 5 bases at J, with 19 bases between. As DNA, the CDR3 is TGTGCCAGCAGCTCCCGGGGAGCGTTAGCACAAGATACGCAGTATTTT. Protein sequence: CASSSRGALAQDTQYF. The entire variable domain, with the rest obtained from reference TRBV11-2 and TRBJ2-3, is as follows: EAGVAQSPRYKIIEKRQSVAFWCNPISGHATLYWYQQILGQGPKLLIQFQNNGVVDDSQLPKDRFSAERLKGVDSTLKIQPAKLEDSAVYLCASSSRGALAQDTQYFGPGTRLTVL.

The CDR3 region is CASSLSPGDVYEQYF. In nucleotides, the CDR3 is TGCGCCAGCAGCTTGTCTCCAGGGGACGTCTACGAGCAGTACTTC. This chain joins TRBV5-1 and TRBJ2-7; TRBD1 might be the D (6 bases). The CDR3 runs to 15 residues. CDR1 and CDR2 from the germline V gene are SGHRS and YFSETQ. Trimming took off 1 base at V and 3 bases at J, with 14 bases between the two ends.

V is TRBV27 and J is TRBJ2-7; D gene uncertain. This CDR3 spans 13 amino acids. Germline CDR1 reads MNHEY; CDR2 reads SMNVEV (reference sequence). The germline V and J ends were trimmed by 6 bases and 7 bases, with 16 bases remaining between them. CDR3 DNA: TGTGCCAGCAGGATAATAGGGAATGGGGAGCAGTACTTC. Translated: CASRIIGNGEQYF.

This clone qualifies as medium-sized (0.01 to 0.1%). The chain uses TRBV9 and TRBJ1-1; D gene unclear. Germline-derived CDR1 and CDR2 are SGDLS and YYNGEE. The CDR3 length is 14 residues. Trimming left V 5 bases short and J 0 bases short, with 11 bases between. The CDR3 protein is CASSLGLMNTEAFF. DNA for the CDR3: TGTGCCAGCAGTCTCGGCCTCATGAACACTGAAGCTTTCTTT.

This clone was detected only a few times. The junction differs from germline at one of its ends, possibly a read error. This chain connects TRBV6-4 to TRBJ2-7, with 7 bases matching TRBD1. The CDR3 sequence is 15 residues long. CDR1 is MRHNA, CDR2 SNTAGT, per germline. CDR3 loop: CASSYSPGQFYEQYF. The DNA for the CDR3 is TGTGCCAGCAGTTACTCGCCGGGACAGTTCTACGAGCAGTACTTC.